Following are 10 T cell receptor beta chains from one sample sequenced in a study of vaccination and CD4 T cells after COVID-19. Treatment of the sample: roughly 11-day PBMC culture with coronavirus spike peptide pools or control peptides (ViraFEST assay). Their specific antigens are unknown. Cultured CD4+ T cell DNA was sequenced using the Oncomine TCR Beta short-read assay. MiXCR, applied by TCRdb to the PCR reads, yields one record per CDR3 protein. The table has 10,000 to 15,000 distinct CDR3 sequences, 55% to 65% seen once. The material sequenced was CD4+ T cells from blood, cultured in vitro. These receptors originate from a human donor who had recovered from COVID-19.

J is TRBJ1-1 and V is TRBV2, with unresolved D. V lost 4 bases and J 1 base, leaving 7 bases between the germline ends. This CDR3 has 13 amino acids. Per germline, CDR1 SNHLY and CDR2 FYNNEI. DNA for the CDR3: TGTGCCAGCAGTGCTGGGGAGAACACTGAAGCTTTCTTT. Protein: CASSAGENTEAFF. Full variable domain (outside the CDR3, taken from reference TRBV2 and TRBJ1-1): EPEVTQTPSHQVTQMGQEVILRCVPISNHLYFYWYRQILGQKVEFLVSFYNNEISEKSEIFDDQFSVERPDGSNFTLKIRSTKLEDSAMYFCASSAGENTEAFFGQGTRLTVV.

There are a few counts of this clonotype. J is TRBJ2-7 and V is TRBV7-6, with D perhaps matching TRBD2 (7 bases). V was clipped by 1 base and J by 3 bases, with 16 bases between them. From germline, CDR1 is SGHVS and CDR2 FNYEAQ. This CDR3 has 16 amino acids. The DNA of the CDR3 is TGTGCCAGCAGCTTAGGTATTGCGGGGGCGAACTACGAGCAGTACTTC. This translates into CASSLGIAGANYEQYF. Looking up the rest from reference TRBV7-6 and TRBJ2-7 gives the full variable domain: GAGVSQSPRYKVTKRGQDVALRCDPISGHVSLYWYRQALGQGPEFLTYFNYEAQQDKSGLPNDRFSAERPEGSISTLTIQRTEQRDSAMYRCASSLGIAGANYEQYFGPGTRLTVT.

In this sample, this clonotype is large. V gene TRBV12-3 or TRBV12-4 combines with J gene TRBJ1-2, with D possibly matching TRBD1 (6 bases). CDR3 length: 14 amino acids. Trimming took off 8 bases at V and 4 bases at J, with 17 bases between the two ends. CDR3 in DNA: TGTGCCAGCCACCCGGGGGGAGGGGGCTATGGCTACACCTTC. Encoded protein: CASHPGGGGYGYTF.

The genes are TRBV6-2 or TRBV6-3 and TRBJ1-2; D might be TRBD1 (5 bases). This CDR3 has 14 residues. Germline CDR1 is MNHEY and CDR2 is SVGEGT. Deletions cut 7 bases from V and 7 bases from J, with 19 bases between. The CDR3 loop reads CASTVGTTISGYTF. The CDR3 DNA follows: TGTGCCAGCACCGTCGGGACGACTATCAGTGGCTACACCTTC.

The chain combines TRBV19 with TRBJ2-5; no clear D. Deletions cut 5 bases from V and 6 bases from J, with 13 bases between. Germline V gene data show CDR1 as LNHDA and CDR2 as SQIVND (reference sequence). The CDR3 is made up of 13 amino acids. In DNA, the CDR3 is TGTGCCAGTAGTGACATGGGTGGCCAGACCCAGTACTTC. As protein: CASSDMGGQTQYF.

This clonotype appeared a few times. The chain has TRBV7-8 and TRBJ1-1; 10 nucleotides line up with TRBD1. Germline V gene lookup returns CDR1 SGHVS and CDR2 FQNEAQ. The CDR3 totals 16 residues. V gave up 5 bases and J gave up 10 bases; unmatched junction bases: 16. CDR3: CASSPAGLDRGMVAFF. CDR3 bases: TGTGCCAGCAGCCCCGCCGGGTTGGACAGGGGGATGGTAGCTTTCTTT.

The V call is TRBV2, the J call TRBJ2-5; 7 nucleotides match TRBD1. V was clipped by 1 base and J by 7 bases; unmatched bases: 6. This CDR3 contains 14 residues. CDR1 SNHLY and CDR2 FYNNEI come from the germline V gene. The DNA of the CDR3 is TGTGCCAGCAGTGAAGGAGACAGGGTCGGGACCCAGTACTTC. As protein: CASSEGDRVGTQYF.

The chain's CDR3 is CASGGGGVSQETQYF. Written as DNA, the CDR3 is TGTGCCAGCGGCGGAGGGGGGGTTAGCCAAGAGACCCAGTACTTC. The genes are TRBV27 and TRBJ2-5; tentative D call: TRBD2 (7 bases). This CDR3 has 15 amino acids. V was clipped by 8 bases and J by 1 base, with 17 bases between them. Germline CDR1 is MNHEY and CDR2 is SMNVEV (reference sequence).

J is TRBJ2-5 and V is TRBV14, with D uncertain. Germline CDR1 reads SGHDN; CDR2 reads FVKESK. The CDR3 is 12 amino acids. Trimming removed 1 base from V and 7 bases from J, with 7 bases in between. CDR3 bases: TGTGCCAGCAGCCAAGTAGTTGGGACCCAGTACTTC. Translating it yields CASSQVVGTQYF.

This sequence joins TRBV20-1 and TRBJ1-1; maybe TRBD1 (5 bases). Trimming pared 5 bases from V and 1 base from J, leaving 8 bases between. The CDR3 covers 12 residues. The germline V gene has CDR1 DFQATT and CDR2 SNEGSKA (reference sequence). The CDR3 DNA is TGCAGTGCTTCGGGGCGGAACACTGAAGCTTTCTTT. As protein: CSASGRNTEAFF.